Listed here are 15 T cell receptor beta chains from one sample, sequenced in a study of Ad26.COV2.S vaccination and SARS-CoV-2 variants. Regarding treatment: around 19 received Ad26.COV2.S at low or high dose, single or two shots; five or six received placebo; per-sample allocation not given. Specimen acquisition occurred on day 63 following the initial vaccine or placebo injection. Generated by immunoSEQ multiplex PCR, the TCRdb table keeps only in-frame clones and is missing some. The sample holds about 460,000 clones; roughly 87% are singletons and the top ten take more than 1.5%. Source: peripheral blood, taken in a trial of Ad26.COV2.S vaccine versus placebo. These receptors originate from a person aged 18 to 59 who received the Ad26.COV2.S COVID-19 vaccine or a placebo.

This sequence joins TRBV20-1 and TRBJ1-2; D may be TRBD1 (5 bases). V lost 1 base and J lost 6, with 6 bases in between. This CDR3 region has 11 residues. Germline CDR1 DFQATT, CDR2 SNEGSKA (reference sequence). CDR3 DNA sequence: TGCAGTGCTAGAGGACAGCATGGCTACACCTTC. Amino acid sequence: CSARGQHGYTF.

The V call is TRBV3-1 (or the pseudogene TRBV3-2), the J call TRBJ2-7, with D possibly TRBD1 on 6 matching bases. V was clipped by 4 bases and J by 3 bases, with 13 bases between them. Germline values: CDR1 LGHDT, CDR2 YNNKEL (reference sequence). The CDR3 loop spans 14 amino acids. CDR3 nucleotides: TGTGCCAGCAGCCCCAATCACAGGGTCTACGAGCAGTACTTC. As protein: CASSPNHRVYEQYF.

V and J are TRBV5-1 and TRBJ1-2, with D possibly being TRBD1 (5 bases). Trimming shortened V by 0 bases and J by 3 bases, and 12 bases separated the two germline ends. From germline, CDR1 is SGHRS and CDR2 YFSETQ. The CDR3 runs 15 residues. Written as DNA, the CDR3 is TGCGCCAGCAGCTTGGACGGGGCGCGGCACTATGGCTACACCTTC. Its protein is CASSLDGARHYGYTF.

The chain combines TRBV5-1 with TRBJ2-7, with D hard to call. The V gene's germline CDR1 is SGHRS and CDR2 YFSETQ. The CDR3 runs 16 residues. V lost 1 base, J lost 2 bases, and 16 bases lay in between. CDR3 coding DNA: TGCGCCAGCAGCTTGTCCGTATCAGGAGACGCCTACGAGCAGTACTTC. Protein: CASSLSVSGDAYEQYF.

This clone was seen once. The chain carries TRBV25-1 and TRBJ2-7; maybe TRBD1 (5 bases). The CDR3 is 16 amino acids. Trimming shortened V by 7 bases and J by 0 bases, and 19 bases separated the two germline ends. Germline V gene lookup returns CDR1 MGHDK and CDR2 SYGVNS. The CDR3 loop is CASKPPGREGSYEQYF. CDR3 sequence (DNA): TGTGCCAGCAAGCCCCCGGGCAGGGAAGGCTCCTACGAGCAGTACTTC.

This sequence joins TRBV6-6 and TRBJ1-6; 7 bases map to TRBD1. Per the germline V gene, CDR1 is MNHNY and CDR2 is SVGAGI (reference sequence). The J segment lost 11 bases and the V segment lost 6 bases, leaving 7 bases of the junction unmatched. The length of the CDR3 is 13 residues. The CDR3 region has the DNA TGTGCCAGCAGCCTGGACAGGTTTACACCCCTCCACTTT. Translated, it gives CASSLDRFTPLHF.

The V gene is TRBV7-2, the J gene TRBJ2-1, with TRBD2 matching 8 bases. CDR3 size: 13 residues. From germline, CDR1 is SGHTA and CDR2 FQGNSA. J gave up 10 bases and V 4 bases, and 6 bases lay outside the gene matches. The CDR3 region is CASSSSGSGEQFF. For the CDR3, the DNA is TGTGCCAGCAGCTCCAGCGGGAGTGGCGAGCAGTTCTTC.

This clone was seen a single time. This chain links TRBV7-3 with TRBJ2-1; 9 nucleotides agree with TRBD2. The ends lost 5 bases at V and 5 bases at J; junction bases unmatched: 22. The CDR3 is 20 amino acids. Germline V CDR1 and CDR2: SGHTA, FQGTGA. The CDR3 loop reads CASSPTFSSGAIGLHNEQFF. CDR3 nucleotide sequence: TGTGCCAGCAGCCCAACTTTTTCTAGCGGGGCTATAGGGCTCCACAATGAGCAGTTCTTC. Full variable domain (outside the CDR3, taken from reference TRBV7-3 and TRBJ2-1): GAGVSQTPSNKVTEKGKYVELRCDPISGHTALYWYRQSLGQGPEFLIYFQGTGAADDSGLPNDRFFAVRPEGSVSTLKIQRTERGDSAVYLCASSPTFSSGAIGLHNEQFFGPGTRLTVL.

This chain connects TRBV6-6 to TRBJ1-1; 8 bases match TRBD1. The V gene end was trimmed by 4 bases and the J gene end by 4 bases; junction bases not matched to a gene: 5. The germline V gene has CDR1 MNHNY and CDR2 SVGAGI (reference sequence). The CDR3 loop spans 14 amino acids. CDR3 sequence (DNA): TGTGCCAGCAGTTCACAGGGGGTGAGCACTGAAGCTTTCTTT. It encodes CASSSQGVSTEAFF.

The chain has TRBV18 and TRBJ1-1; D ambiguous. V was trimmed by 3 bases and J by 7 bases, leaving 9 bases between them. Per germline, CDR1 KGHSH and CDR2 LQKENI. There are 12 residues in the CDR3. CDR3 DNA: TGTGCCAGCTCACCCTACCGCGGTGAAGCTTTCTTT. Residues: CASSPYRGEAFF. The variable domain in full, completed from reference TRBV18 and TRBJ1-1, reads NAGVMQNPRHLVRRRGQEARLRCSPMKGHSHVYWYRQLPEEGLKFMVYLQKENIIDESGMPKERFSAEFPKEGPSILRIQQVVRGDSAAYFCASSPYRGEAFFGQGTRLTVV.

The sample holds one count of this clone. The chain joins TRBV19 to TRBJ1-5, with D possibly TRBD1 on 6 matching bases. V was trimmed by 6 bases and J by 4 bases, leaving 16 bases between them. Per germline, CDR1 LNHDA and CDR2 SQIVND (reference sequence). The CDR3 has 15 amino acids. This CDR3 is CASSLRDTWNQPQHF. CDR3 DNA: TGTGCCAGTAGCCTACGGGACACTTGGAATCAGCCCCAGCATTTT.

The CDR3 is CASSLVSPPEKLFF. The CDR3 region has the DNA TGTGCCAGCAGCTTAGTCAGTCCACCGGAAAAACTGTTTTTT. V and J are TRBV7-2 and TRBJ1-4; D gene unclear. The germline gives CDR1 SGHTA, CDR2 FQGNSA. The CDR3 is 14 residues long. The V end lost 1 base, the J end lost 8 bases, and 11 bases lay between the germline ends.

The chain is built from TRBV7-9 and TRBJ2-3; possibly TRBD1 for D (5 bases). The CDR3 has 15 amino acids. Trimming took off 0 bases at V and 4 bases at J, with 11 bases between the two ends. Germline loops: CDR1 SEHNR, CDR2 FQNEAQ (reference sequence). CDR3 amino acids: CASSLAGSRADTQYF. In nucleotides, the CDR3 is TGTGCCAGCAGCTTAGCGGGGTCCAGGGCAGATACGCAGTATTTT.

The chain links TRBV4-1 to TRBJ1-1; D is perhaps TRBD1 (5 bases). This CDR3 spans 14 amino acids. The ends were cut back, 3 bases at V and 4 bases at J, with 12 bases in the middle. Per the germline V gene, CDR1 is MGHRA and CDR2 is YSYEKL. For the CDR3, the DNA is TGCGCCAGCAGCCAGAGGGGCAGGGCCACTGAAGCTTTCTTT. This gives the protein CASSQRGRATEAFF.

In its sample, this clone was seen once. J is TRBJ1-1 and V is TRBV29-1; D is possibly TRBD1 (5 bases). Germline CDR1 is SQVTM and CDR2 is ANQGSEA. V lost 5 bases to trimming and J lost 0 bases, with 10 bases between them. This CDR3 is 13 amino acids long. The DNA for the CDR3 is TGCAGCGTTCTAGGACAAATGAACACTGAAGCTTTCTTT. Its protein is CSVLGQMNTEAFF.